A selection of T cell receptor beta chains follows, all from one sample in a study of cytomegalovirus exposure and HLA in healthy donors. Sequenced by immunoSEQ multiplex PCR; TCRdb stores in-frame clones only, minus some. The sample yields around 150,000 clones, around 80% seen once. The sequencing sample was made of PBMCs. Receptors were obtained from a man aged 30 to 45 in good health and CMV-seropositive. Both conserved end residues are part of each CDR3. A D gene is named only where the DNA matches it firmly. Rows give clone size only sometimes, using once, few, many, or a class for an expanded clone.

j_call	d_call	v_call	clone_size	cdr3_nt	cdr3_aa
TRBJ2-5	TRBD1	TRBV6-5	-	TGTGCCAGCACCAGACAGGGGGCCCAAGAGACCCAGTACTTC	CASTRQGAQETQYF
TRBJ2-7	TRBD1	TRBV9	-	TGTGCCAGCAGCGTCGGGACAGGGCCCTACGAGCAGTACTTC	CASSVGTGPYEQYF
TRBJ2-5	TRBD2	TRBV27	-	TGTGCCAGCAGTCAACTAGCGGGGGGCCCCCGGGGAGAGACCCAGTACTTC	CASSQLAGGPRGETQYF
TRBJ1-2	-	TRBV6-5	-	TGTGCCAGCAGACAAAGCAGGGGCAATGGCTACACCTTC	CASRQSRGNGYTF
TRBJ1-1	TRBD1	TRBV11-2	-	TGTGCCAGCAGCTTAGGACAGGGGTACACTGAAGCTTTCTTT	CASSLGQGYTEAFF
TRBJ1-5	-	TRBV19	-	TGTGCCAGTAGTATGGCGGAGGGGCAGCCCCAGCATTTT	CASSMAEGQPQHF
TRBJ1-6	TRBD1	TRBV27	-	TGTGCCAGCAGTTTTACAGGGGGCGATTCACCCCTCCACTTT	CASSFTGGDSPLHF
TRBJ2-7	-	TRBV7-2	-	TGTGCCAGCAGCACCGGGATCTACCCCTACGAGCAGTACTTC	CASSTGIYPYEQYF
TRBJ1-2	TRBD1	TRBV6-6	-	TGTGCCAGCAGCGGCGGACAGGGAAGTGGCTACACCTTC	CASSGGQGSGYTF
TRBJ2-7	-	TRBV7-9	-	TGTGCCAGCAGCCTCTCGGGGGACGAGCAGTACTTC	CASSLSGDEQYF
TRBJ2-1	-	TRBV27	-	TGTGCCAGCAGTTTACTAGGGAGAGAGCAGTTCTTC	CASSLLGREQFF
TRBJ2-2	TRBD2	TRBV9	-	TGTGCCAGCTCCGGACTAGCGGGAGTTACCGGGGAGCTGTTTTTT	CASSGLAGVTGELFF
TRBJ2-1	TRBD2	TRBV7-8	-	TGTGCCAGCAGCCGAACTCCGACTAGCGGGATTAATGAGCAGTTCTTC	CASSRTPTSGINEQFF
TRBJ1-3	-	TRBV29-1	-	TGCAGCGTTGACGGGGAGGATAGCGGTGGAAACACCATATATTTT	CSVDGEDSGGNTIYF
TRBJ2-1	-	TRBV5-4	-	TGTGCCAGCAGCCCGCAAACTGATGAGCAGTTCTTC	CASSPQTDEQFF
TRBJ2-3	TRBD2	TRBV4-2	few	TGTGCCAGCAGCCAAGGAAGGGGCGGGAGGGGAGATACGCAGTATTTT	CASSQGRGGRGDTQYF
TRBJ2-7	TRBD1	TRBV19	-	TGTGCCAGTAGCAAAGGGGACAGGGTCTCCGAGCAGTACTTC	CASSKGDRVSEQYF
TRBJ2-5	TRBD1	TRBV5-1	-	TGCGCCAGCAGCCCCGGGACAGCGGAGACCCAGTACTTC	CASSPGTAETQYF
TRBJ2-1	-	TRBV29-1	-	TGCAGCGTTGCCAGACAGCACAATGAGCAGTTCTTC	CSVARQHNEQFF
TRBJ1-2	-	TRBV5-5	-	TGTGCCAGCACCTCGACAGAACCTAACTATGGCTACACCTTC	CASTSTEPNYGYTF
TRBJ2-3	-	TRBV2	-	TGTGCCAGCAGTGGAGGGAATACGCAGTATTTT	CASSGGNTQYF
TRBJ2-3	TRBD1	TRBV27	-	TGTGCCAGCAGTCGCACAGGGGAAGATACGCAGTATTTT	CASSRTGEDTQYF
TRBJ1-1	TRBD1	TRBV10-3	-	TGTGCCATCAGTGAGCCGTCAGGGGGGCCGAACACTGAAGCTTTCTTT	CAISEPSGGPNTEAFF
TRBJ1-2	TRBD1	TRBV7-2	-	TGTGCCAGCAGCTTAGCCGGGACAGGGAGGCTTGGCTACACCTTC	CASSLAGTGRLGYTF
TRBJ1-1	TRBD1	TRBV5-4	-	TGTGCCAGCAGCCGATGGACAGGGGGCAACACTGAAGCTTTCTTT	CASSRWTGGNTEAFF
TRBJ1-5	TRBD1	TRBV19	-	TGTGCCAGTAGTATTCAATCAGGGGGGCGTCAGCCCCAGCATTTT	CASSIQSGGRQPQHF
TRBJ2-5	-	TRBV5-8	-	TGTGCCAGCAGCACCGGACAGATAGCCGAGACCCAGTACTTC	CASSTGQIAETQYF
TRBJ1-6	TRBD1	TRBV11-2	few	TGTGCCAGCAGCTCTCGACAGGGTGGTTCACCCCTCCACTTT	CASSSRQGGSPLHF
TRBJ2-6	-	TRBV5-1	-	TGCGCCAGCAGCTGGACGGGAGTAGGTACTGGGGCCAACGTCCTGACTTTC	CASSWTGVGTGANVLTF
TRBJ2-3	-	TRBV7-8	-	TGTGCCAGCAGGTTGGGCGCAGATACGCAGTATTTT	CASRLGADTQYF
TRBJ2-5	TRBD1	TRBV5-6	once	TGTGCCAGCAGCTTGGTCCCAGGGGGAGAAGAGACCCAGTACTTC	CASSLVPGGEETQYF